This TCR beta chain was retrieved from a study of blood T cells in healthy people across ages. Whole-study results and caveats: Those diversity estimates obtained from one million T cells were thought to be underestimates.

Next came a second PCR, run for about 7 to 12 cycles, which used a sample-barcoded 5' primer along with a J-beta primer mix. TCRdb re-derived calls from the 5' RACE reads in MiXCR, one entry per CDR3 protein. This table has 550,000 to 700,000 distinct CDR3 sequences, approximately 30% appearing once. This clonotype was seen more than once but under ten times. The antigen remains undetermined. Per germline, CDR1 SGHAT and CDR2 FQNNGV. V dropped 8 bases and J dropped 5 bases, with 9 bases sitting between them. There are 11 residues in the CDR3. The sequence was collected from a woman in her 70s in good health. Specimen: blood. V gene TRBV11-2 combines with J gene TRBJ1-1; D perhaps matches TRBD1 (6 bases). The CDR3 here is CASEGQTEAFF. The CDR3, as DNA: TGTGCCAGCGAAGGACAGACTGAAGCTTTCTTT. Filled out from reference TRBV11-2 and TRBJ1-1, the complete variable domain reads EAGVAQSPRYKIIEKRQSVAFWCNPISGHATLYWYQQILGQGPKLLIQFQNNGVVDDSQLPKDRFSAERLKGVDSTLKIQPAKLEDSAVYLCASEGQTEAFFGQGTRLTVV.